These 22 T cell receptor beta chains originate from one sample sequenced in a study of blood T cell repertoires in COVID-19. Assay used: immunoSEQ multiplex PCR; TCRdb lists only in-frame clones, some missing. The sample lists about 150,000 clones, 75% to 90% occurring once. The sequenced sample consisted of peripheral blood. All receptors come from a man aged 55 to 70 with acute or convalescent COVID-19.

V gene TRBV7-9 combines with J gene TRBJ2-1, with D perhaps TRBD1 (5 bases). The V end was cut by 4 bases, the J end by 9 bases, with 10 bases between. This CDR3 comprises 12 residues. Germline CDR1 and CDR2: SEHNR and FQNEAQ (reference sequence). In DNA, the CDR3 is TGTGCCAGCAGCTCCCAAGGGGCTGAGCAGTTCTTC. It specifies CASSSQGAEQFF.

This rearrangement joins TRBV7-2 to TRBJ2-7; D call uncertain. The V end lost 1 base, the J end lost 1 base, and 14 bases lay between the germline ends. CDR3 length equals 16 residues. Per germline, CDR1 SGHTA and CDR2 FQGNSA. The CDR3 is CASSLGYGQGSYEQYF. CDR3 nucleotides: TGTGCCAGCAGCTTAGGTTATGGGCAAGGTTCCTACGAGCAGTACTTC.

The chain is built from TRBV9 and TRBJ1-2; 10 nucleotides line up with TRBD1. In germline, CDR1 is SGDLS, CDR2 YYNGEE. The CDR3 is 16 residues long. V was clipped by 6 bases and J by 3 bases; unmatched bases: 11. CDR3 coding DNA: TGTGCCAGCACCCCCGGGACAGGGGAAGGCTACTATGGCTACACCTTC. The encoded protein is CASTPGTGEGYYGYTF.

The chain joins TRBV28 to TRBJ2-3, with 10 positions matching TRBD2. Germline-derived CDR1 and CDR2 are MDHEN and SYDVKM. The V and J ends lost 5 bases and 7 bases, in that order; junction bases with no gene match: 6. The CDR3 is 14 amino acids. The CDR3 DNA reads TGTGCCAGCAGTCGAACTAGCGGGGCTTATACGCAGTATTTT. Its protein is CASSRTSGAYTQYF.

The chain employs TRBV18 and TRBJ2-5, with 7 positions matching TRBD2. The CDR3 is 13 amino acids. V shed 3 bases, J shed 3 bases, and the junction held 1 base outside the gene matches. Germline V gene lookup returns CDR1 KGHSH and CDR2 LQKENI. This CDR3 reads CASSPGTKETQYF. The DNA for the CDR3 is TGTGCCAGCTCACCGGGGACTAAAGAGACCCAGTACTTC.

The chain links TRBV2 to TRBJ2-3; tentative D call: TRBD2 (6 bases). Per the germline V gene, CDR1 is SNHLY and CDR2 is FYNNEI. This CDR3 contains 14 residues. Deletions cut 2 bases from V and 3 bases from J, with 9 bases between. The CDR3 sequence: CASSELARTDTQYF. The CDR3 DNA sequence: TGTGCCAGCAGTGAACTAGCGAGGACAGATACGCAGTATTTT. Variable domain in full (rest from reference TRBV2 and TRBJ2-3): EPEVTQTPSHQVTQMGQEVILRCVPISNHLYFYWYRQILGQKVEFLVSFYNNEISEKSEIFDDQFSVERPDGSNFTLKIRSTKLEDSAMYFCASSELARTDTQYFGPGTRLTVL.

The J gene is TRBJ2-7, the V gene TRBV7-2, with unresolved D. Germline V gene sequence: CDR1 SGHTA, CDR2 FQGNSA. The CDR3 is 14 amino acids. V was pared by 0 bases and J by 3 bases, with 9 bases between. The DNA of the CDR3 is TGTGCCAGCAGCTTAGCGTGGCTCCTCTACGAGCAGTACTTC. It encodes CASSLAWLLYEQYF.

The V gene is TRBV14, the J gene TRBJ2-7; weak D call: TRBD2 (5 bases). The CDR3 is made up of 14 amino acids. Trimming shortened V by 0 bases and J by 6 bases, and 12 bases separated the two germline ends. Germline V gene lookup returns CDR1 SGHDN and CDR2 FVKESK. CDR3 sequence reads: CASSQEVRGFEQYF. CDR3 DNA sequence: TGTGCCAGCAGCCAAGAAGTGCGAGGGTTCGAGCAGTACTTC. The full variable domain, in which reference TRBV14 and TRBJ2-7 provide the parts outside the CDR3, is EAGVTQFPSHSVIEKGQTVTLRCDPISGHDNLYWYRRVMGKEIKFLLHFVKESKQDESGMPNNRFLAERTGGTYSTLKVQPAELEDSGVYFCASSQEVRGFEQYFGPGTRLTVT.

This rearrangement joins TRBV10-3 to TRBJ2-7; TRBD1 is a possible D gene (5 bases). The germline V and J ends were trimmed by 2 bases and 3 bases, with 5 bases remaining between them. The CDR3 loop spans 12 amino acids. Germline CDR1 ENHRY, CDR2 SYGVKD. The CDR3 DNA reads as TGTGCCATCAGTGAGCAGGGCTACGAGCAGTACTTC. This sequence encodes CAISEQGYEQYF.

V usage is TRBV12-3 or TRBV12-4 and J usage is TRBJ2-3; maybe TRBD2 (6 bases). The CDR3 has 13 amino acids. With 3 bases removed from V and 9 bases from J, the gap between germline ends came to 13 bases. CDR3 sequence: CASSFHQGGTQYF. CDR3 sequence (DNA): TGTGCCAGCAGTTTTCACCAGGGAGGCACGCAGTATTTT.

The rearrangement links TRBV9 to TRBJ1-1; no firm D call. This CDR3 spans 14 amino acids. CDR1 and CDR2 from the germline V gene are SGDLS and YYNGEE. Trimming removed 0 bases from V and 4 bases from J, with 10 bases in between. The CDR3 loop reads CASSVEGRGTEAFF. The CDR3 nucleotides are TGTGCCAGCAGCGTAGAAGGCCGCGGCACTGAAGCTTTCTTT.

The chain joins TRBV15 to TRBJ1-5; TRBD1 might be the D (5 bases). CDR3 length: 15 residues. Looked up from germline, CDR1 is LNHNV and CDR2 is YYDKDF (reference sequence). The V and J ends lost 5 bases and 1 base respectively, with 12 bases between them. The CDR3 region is CATSWGGPSNQPQHF. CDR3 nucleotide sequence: TGTGCCACCAGCTGGGGGGGACCGAGCAATCAGCCCCAGCATTTT.

CDR3 residues: CASSVRGAHTGELFF. CDR3 DNA: TGTGCCAGCAGCGTCCGGGGGGCCCACACCGGGGAGCTGTTTTTT. The chain carries TRBV9 and TRBJ2-2; TRBD2 might be the D (7 bases). V lost 2 bases and J 3 bases, leaving 11 bases between the germline ends. CDR3 size: 15 residues. The germline V gene has CDR1 SGDLS and CDR2 YYNGEE.

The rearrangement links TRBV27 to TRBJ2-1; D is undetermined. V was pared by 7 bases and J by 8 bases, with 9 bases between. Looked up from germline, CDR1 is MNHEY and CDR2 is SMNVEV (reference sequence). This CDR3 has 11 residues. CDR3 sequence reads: CASNSGHEQFF. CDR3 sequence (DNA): TGTGCCAGCAACAGTGGGCATGAGCAGTTCTTC.

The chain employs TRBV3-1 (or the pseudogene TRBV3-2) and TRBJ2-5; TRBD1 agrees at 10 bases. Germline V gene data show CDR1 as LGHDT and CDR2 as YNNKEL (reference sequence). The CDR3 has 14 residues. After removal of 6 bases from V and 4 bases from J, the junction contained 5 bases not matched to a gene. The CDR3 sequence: CASRQGQGRETQYF. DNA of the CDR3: TGTGCCAGCAGACAGGGACAGGGGAGAGAGACCCAGTACTTC.

The CDR3, as DNA: TGCGCCAGCAGCGCCGACAGGGTTCTCTCCTACGAGCAGTACTTC. This encodes CASSADRVLSYEQYF. The J gene is TRBJ2-7, the V gene TRBV5-1, with 7 positions matching TRBD1. CDR3 length: 15 residues. The junction had 7 bases not matched to a gene; V was cut back by 4 bases and J by 0 bases. Germline loops: CDR1 SGHRS, CDR2 YFSETQ.

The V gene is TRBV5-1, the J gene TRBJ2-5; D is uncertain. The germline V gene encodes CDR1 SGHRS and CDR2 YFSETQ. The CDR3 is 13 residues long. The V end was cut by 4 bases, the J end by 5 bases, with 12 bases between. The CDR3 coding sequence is TGCGCCAGCAGCCCATTAGCAATGGAGACCCAGTACTTC. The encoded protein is CASSPLAMETQYF.

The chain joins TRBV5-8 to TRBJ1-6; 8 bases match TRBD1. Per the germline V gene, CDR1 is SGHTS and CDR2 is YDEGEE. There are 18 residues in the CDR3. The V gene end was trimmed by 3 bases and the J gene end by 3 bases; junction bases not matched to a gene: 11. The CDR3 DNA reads TGTGCCAGCAGCTCGCGGACAGGGAACCCCAACTATAATTCACCCCTCCACTTT. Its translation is CASSSRTGNPNYNSPLHF.

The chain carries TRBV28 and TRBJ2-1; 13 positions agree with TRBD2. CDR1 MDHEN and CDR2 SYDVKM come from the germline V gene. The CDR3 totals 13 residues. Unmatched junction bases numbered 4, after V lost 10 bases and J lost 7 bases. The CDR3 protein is CAIGTSGKNEQFF. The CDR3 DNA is TGTGCCATCGGGACTAGCGGGAAGAATGAGCAGTTCTTC.

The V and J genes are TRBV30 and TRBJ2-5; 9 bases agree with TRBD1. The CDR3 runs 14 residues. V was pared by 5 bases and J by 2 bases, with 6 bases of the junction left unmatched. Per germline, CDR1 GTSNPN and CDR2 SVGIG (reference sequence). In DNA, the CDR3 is TGTGCCTGGGGCCGGGACAGGGATCAAGAGACCCAGTACTTC. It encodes CAWGRDRDQETQYF.

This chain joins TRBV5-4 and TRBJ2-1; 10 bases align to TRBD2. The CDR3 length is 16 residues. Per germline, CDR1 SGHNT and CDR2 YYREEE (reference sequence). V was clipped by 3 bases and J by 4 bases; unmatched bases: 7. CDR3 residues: CASSSSTSGLYNEQFF. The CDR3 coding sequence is TGTGCCAGCAGCTCCTCGACTAGCGGGCTATACAATGAGCAGTTCTTC.

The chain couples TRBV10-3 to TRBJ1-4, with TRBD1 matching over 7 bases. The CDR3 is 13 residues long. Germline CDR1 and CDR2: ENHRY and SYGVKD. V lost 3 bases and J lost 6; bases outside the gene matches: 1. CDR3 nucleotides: TGTGCCATCAGTGACAGGGGGGATGAAAAACTGTTTTTT. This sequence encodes CAISDRGDEKLFF.